This TCR beta chain was sequenced during a study of blood T cell repertoires in COVID-19. Germline loops: CDR1 SGDLS, CDR2 YYNGEE. The CDR3 has 14 residues. The V and J ends lost 4 bases and 4 bases respectively, with 14 bases between them. TCRdb keeps only in-frame clones here, not all; method: immunoSEQ multiplex PCR. Of more than 250,000 clones in the sample, around nine tenths were seen once. V gene TRBV9 combines with J gene TRBJ1-1, with a possible D match to TRBD1 (6 bases). The TCR originated in a woman aged 18-30 years who had recovered from COVID-19. Sample: PBMCs or T cells enriched from blood (not recorded which). The CDR3 DNA is TGTGCCAGCAGCCCATTAACAGGGACCACTGAAGCTTTCTTT. Its translation is CASSPLTGTTEAFF.